This T cell receptor (beta chain) was sequenced for a study of cytomegalovirus exposure and HLA in healthy donors. At the level of the study: Earlier sequencing of 150 million to 200 million T cells yielded approximately 120 million unique TCR beta sequences. Around 76% of 398 genotyped donors fell in the Caucasian-associated ancestry cluster.

V shed 7 bases, J shed 5 bases, and the junction held 9 bases outside the gene matches. In germline, CDR1 is LGHNA, CDR2 YNFKEQ. This CDR3 comprises 15 residues. Whole-study results and caveats: In a later analysis, the majority of CMV-associated beta chains seemingly showed HLA restriction.

Samples came from healthy bone marrow donors. Notes on this clone: The antigen is not known.

Primers for the PCR totalled 60 Vbeta and 13 Jbeta. Profiling relied on immunoSEQ multiplex PCR, and the TCRdb table lists in-frame clones only, not all of them. In all, the sample yields 100,000 to 150,000 clones. The source material was PBMCs. This receptor was obtained from a woman aged 40 to 49 in good health and CMV-seronegative. The chain uses TRBV4-2 and TRBJ1-4; 8 positions agree with TRBD1. The DNA of the CDR3 is TGTGCCAGCAAAGAAATGGACAGGGACAATGAAAAACTGTTTTTT. Translating gives CASKEMDRDNEKLFF.